Shown below are 6 T cell receptor beta chains from a single sample sequenced in a study of response to subunit inactivated influenza vaccine. MiXCR, applied by TCRdb to the RT-PCR reads, yields one record per CDR3 protein. The sample shows around 750,000 distinct CDR3 sequences, less than 25% of them seen only once. The sample in question was PBMCs from blood, obtained 4 to 6 days after vaccination. Receptor source: a man aged 45-65 years who received an inactivated influenza vaccine.

The chain recombines TRBV7-8 with TRBJ1-5; D gene uncertain. The germline gives CDR1 SGHVS, CDR2 FQNEAQ. CDR3 length: 15 amino acids. Between the trimmed V and J ends, which lost 1 base and 0 bases, there was a span of 7 bases. CDR3 DNA: TGTGCCAGCAGCTTAGTTCGATATAGCAATCAGCCCCAGCATTTT. It encodes CASSLVRYSNQPQHF. Based on the CDR3 plus reference TRBV7-8 and TRBJ1-5, the full variable domain is GAGVSQSPRYKVAKRGQDVALRCDPISGHVSLFWYQQALGQGPEFLTYFQNEAQLDKSGLPSDRFFAERPEGSVSTLKIQRTQQEDSAVYLCASSLVRYSNQPQHFGDGTRLSIL.

The rearrangement joins TRBV7-2 to TRBJ2-6, with 7 nucleotides matching TRBD1. The CDR3 totals 15 residues. Germline values: CDR1 SGHTA, CDR2 FQGNSA. V shed 4 bases and J 4 bases; nucleotides not matched to a gene: 4. For the CDR3, the DNA is TGTGCCAGCAGCTCCCAGGGGGTAGGGGCCAACGTCCTGACTTTC. It is translated as CASSSQGVGANVLTF. Full variable domain (rest looked up from reference TRBV7-2 and TRBJ2-6): GAGVSQSPSNKVTEKGKDVELRCDPISGHTALYWYRQSLGQGLEFLIYFQGNSAPDKSGLPSDRFSAERTGGSVSTLTIQRTQQEDSAVYLCASSSQGVGANVLTFGAGSRLTVL.

The chain combines TRBV20-1 with TRBJ1-1; D remains unclear. The V gene lost 4 bases and the J gene lost 1 base, with 7 bases spanning the gap. Germline loops: CDR1 DFQATT, CDR2 SNEGSKA (reference sequence). The CDR3 is 12 amino acids. This chain's CDR3 is CSATISNTEAFF. The CDR3 DNA sequence: TGCAGTGCTACTATATCGAACACTGAAGCTTTCTTT.

Written as DNA, the CDR3 is TGTGCCAGCAGCGTAGGGGGTATGGAAACCGGGGAGCTGTTTTTT. This gives the protein CASSVGGMETGELFF. The chain uses TRBV9 and TRBJ2-2; D uncertain. With 0 bases removed from V and 5 bases from J, the gap between germline ends came to 11 bases. Per the germline V gene, CDR1 is SGDLS and CDR2 is YYNGEE. The CDR3 is 15 residues long.

CDR3 loop: CSARETSGGSSYNEQFF. The DNA for the CDR3 is TGCAGTGCTAGAGAAACTAGCGGGGGGAGCTCCTACAATGAGCAGTTCTTC. The chain carries TRBV20-1 and TRBJ2-1, with 12 bases matching TRBD2. The germline CDR1 and CDR2 sequences are DFQATT and SNEGSKA (reference sequence). The CDR3 loop spans 17 amino acids. Losses at the gene ends were 0 bases for V and 0 bases for J; bases not matched to a gene: 3.

This clonotype was seen many times. The chain has TRBV2 and TRBJ2-1; D is unclear. Germline V gene data show CDR1 as SNHLY and CDR2 as FYNNEI. Trimming removed 2 bases at V and 7 bases at J, with 0 bases between. The CDR3 consists of 10 residues. CDR3 amino acids: CASSENEQFF. The CDR3 bases are TGTGCCAGCAGTGAAAATGAGCAGTTCTTC.